Shown below are 2 T cell receptor beta chains from a single sample sequenced in a study of cytomegalovirus exposure and HLA in healthy donors. PCR involved 60 Vbeta and 13 Jbeta primers. Profiled with immunoSEQ multiplex PCR; TCRdb holds only in-frame clones, not every one. The sample lists over 100,000 clones, around 77% seen once, with 4.2% in the top ten. What was sequenced was PBMCs. Receptor source: a male donor in good health and CMV-seropositive.

The count of this clone is one. For the CDR3, the DNA is TGTGCCAGCAGTTACAGGAGGTCACCCCTCCACTTT. As protein: CASSYRRSPLHF. This sequence joins TRBV6-5 and TRBJ1-6; D remains ambiguous. CDR3 length: 12 residues. Germline V gene data show CDR1 as MNHEY and CDR2 as SVGAGI. V lost 2 bases to trimming and J lost 10 bases, with 6 bases between them.

The CDR3 DNA is TGCACCAGCAGCCAAGCCGGTTGGCGAGGCGGTCGTGATCAGCCCCAGCATTTT. This sequence encodes CTSSQAGWRGGRDQPQHF. This chain joins TRBV1 and TRBJ1-5. TRBV1 is described as a pseudogene. The CDR3 consists of 18 residues.